This TCR beta chain was sequenced for a study of T-cell memory formation after mild COVID-19. Study results and limitations: Memory from before infection featured some responding clones, which suggests cross-reactive memory joined. Clonal second-wave expansions that peaked on day 37 had unconfirmed SARS-CoV-2 specificity.

Each CDR3 protein is one row after TCRdb ran MiXCR on the 5' RACE reads. Of 400,000 to 550,000 distinct CDR3 sequences listed, around a quarter are singletons. Germline V gene lookup returns CDR1 MNHEY and CDR2 SVGAGI. CDR3 size: 14 residues. Trimming pared 4 bases from V and 10 bases from J, leaving 19 bases between. About this clonotype: Its target is unknown.

This chain uses TRBV6-5 with TRBJ1-1; D might be TRBD1 (5 bases). This sequence originates from an adult woman who had mild COVID-19 (a few samples of this study predate the infection). Cell type and time point are not known. The sample taken for sequencing was PBMCs or a T cell subset sorted from them (not recorded which). CDR3 loop: CASSLLGGRGSAFF. CDR3 in DNA: TGTGCCAGCAGTTTACTGGGGGGGAGGGGCTCAGCTTTCTTT.